The source of this T cell receptor beta chain is a study of blood T cell repertoires in COVID-19. In the study overall: Samples taken during acute and convalescent COVID-19 were collected in the United States, Italy and Spain. In each case, the material was cDNA or gDNA derived from T cells, B-cell-depleted T cells, or PBMCs.

Per the authors' pipeline: Amplification with reference gene primers provided the estimates of nucleated cell counts. Assay used: immunoSEQ multiplex PCR; TCRdb lists only in-frame clones, some missing. V, J and clone size were drawn from that table, and D and trimming were deduced from the DNA. The table has more than 200,000 clones, over 70% seen once; the top ten hold roughly 7.9%. The CDR3 is 12 residues long. Germline V CDR1 and CDR2: SGHTA, FQGTGA. Deletions cut 2 bases from V and 10 bases from J, with 10 bases between. The source material was peripheral blood. The sequence came from a woman of 80 years or more with acute or convalescent COVID-19. The V and J genes are TRBV7-3 and TRBJ2-3, with D perhaps matching TRBD1 (5 bases). The CDR3 DNA follows: TGTGCCAGCAGCTTATCTTTGGGGCCGCAGTATTTT. Protein sequence: CASSLSLGPQYF.